These 18 T cell receptor beta chains originate from one sample sequenced in a study of shared clonotypes between healthy human individuals. The data were produced by immunoSEQ multiplex PCR, yet TCRdb's version contains in-frame clones alone and is incomplete. The table has about 1 million clones, approximately 72% seen once. Sequencing used memory CD4+ T cells sorted from blood. Stated subset: CD45RA-negative fraction. The receptors were sampled from a man aged 18 to 29 in good health.

The CDR3 DNA sequence: TGCGCCAGCAGTGACCCTAGCGGGAGACCCGGGGAGCTGTTTTTT. Protein sequence: CASSDPSGRPGELFF. The genes are TRBV10-1 and TRBJ2-2; 10 nucleotides align to TRBD2. The CDR3 is 15 amino acids. CDR1 is WNHNN and CDR2 is SYGVQD in the germline V gene (reference sequence). The junction had 4 bases not matched to a gene; V was cut back by 3 bases and J by 6 bases.

The chain employs TRBV28 and TRBJ1-5, with D possibly being TRBD1 (5 bases). CDR1 is MDHEN and CDR2 is SYDVKM in the germline V gene. V dropped 6 bases and J dropped 7 bases, with 19 bases sitting between them. This CDR3 spans 15 amino acids. CDR3 region: CASSGAKVGTQPQHF. CDR3 nucleotides: TGTGCCAGCAGCGGGGCAAAAGTGGGGACGCAGCCCCAGCATTTT.

This chain connects TRBV15 to TRBJ2-1; tentatively, D is TRBD1 or TRBD2 (5 bases each). This CDR3 has 12 residues. Germline V gives CDR1 LNHNV, CDR2 YYDKDF (reference sequence). Trimming removed 3 bases from V and 13 bases from J, with 13 bases in between. This chain's CDR3 is CATSSLGTNQFF. CDR3 DNA sequence: TGTGCCACCAGCAGTCTCGGGACCAACCAGTTCTTC. The full variable domain, with the rest looked up from reference TRBV15 and TRBJ2-1, is DAMVIQNPRYQVTQFGKPVTLSCSQTLNHNVMYWYQQKSSQAPKLLFHYYDKDFNNEADTPDNFQSRRPNTSFCFLDIRSPGLGDTAMYLCATSSLGTNQFFGPGTRLTVL.

The chain combines TRBV5-4 with TRBJ2-7; D gene unclear. The V end was cut by 4 bases, the J end by 0 bases, with 11 bases between. From germline, CDR1 is SGHNT and CDR2 YYREEE (reference sequence). The CDR3 runs to 14 residues. In DNA, the CDR3 is TGTGCCAGCAGCCCTTATGGCAACTCCTACGAGCAGTACTTC. Encoded protein: CASSPYGNSYEQYF. Supplemented by reference TRBV5-4 and TRBJ2-7, the full variable domain reads ETGVTQSPTHLIKTRGQQVTLRCSSQSGHNTVSWYQQALGQGPQFIFQYYREEENGRGNFPPRFSGLQFPNYSSELNVNALELDDSALYLCASSPYGNSYEQYFGPGTRLTVT.

This clone was recorded a few times. The V call is TRBV4-1, the J call TRBJ1-1; maybe TRBD1 (5 bases). The CDR3 length is 14 residues. With 4 bases removed from V and 0 bases from J, the gap between germline ends came to 9 bases. Germline assignment: CDR1 MGHRA and CDR2 YSYEKL. CDR3 sequence reads: CASSRTRMNTEAFF. In DNA, the CDR3 is TGCGCCAGCAGCCGGACAAGGATGAACACTGAAGCTTTCTTT.

The genes are TRBV30 and TRBJ2-5; D is ambiguous. The CDR3 is 12 residues long. Germline loops: CDR1 GTSNPN, CDR2 SVGIG (reference sequence). Trimming cost V 4 bases and J 0 bases, with 6 bases left between them. The CDR3 DNA follows: TGTGCCTGGACCAGACACCAAGAGACCCAGTACTTC. The encoded protein is CAWTRHQETQYF. Using reference TRBV30 and TRBJ2-5 for the parts outside the CDR3, the full variable domain is SQTIHQWPATLVQPVGSPLSLECTVEGTSNPNLYWYRQAAGRGLQLLFYSVGIGQISSEVPQNLSASRPQDRQFILSSKKLLLSDSGFYLCAWTRHQETQYFGPGTRLLVL.

V and J are TRBV4-1 and TRBJ2-2, with 14 bases matching TRBD2. J lost 5 bases, V lost 2 bases, and 7 bases had no gene match. Germline CDR1 MGHRA, CDR2 YSYEKL. CDR3 length: 18 amino acids. CDR3 sequence reads: CASSQLGLAGVGTGELFF. The DNA of the CDR3 is TGCGCCAGCAGCCAATTGGGACTAGCGGGAGTCGGTACCGGGGAGCTGTTTTTT.

This chain joins TRBV25-1 and TRBJ1-6; no firm D call. The length of the CDR3 is 13 residues. CDR1 and CDR2 from the germline V gene are MGHDK and SYGVNS. Trimming left V 3 bases short and J 6 bases short, with 6 bases between. CDR3 nucleotides: TGTGCCAGCAGTGATCGGATTAATTCACCCCTCCACTTT. It codes for CASSDRINSPLHF.

The V call is TRBV6-5, the J call TRBJ2-1; the D is unclear. Germline V gives CDR1 MNHEY, CDR2 SVGAGI. The V end lost 0 bases, the J end lost 10 bases, and 19 bases lay between the germline ends. The CDR3 is 16 residues long. CDR3 sequence (DNA): TGTGCCAGCAGTTACTCCAGCCGCGGTCTTTCCCAGGAGCAGTTCTTC. Residues: CASSYSSRGLSQEQFF.

The rearrangement uses TRBV4-2 and TRBJ2-3, with D hard to call. The ends were cut back, 0 bases at V and 1 base at J, with 11 bases in the middle. This CDR3 comprises 16 residues. Per germline, CDR1 LGHNA and CDR2 YNFKEQ. CDR3 residues: CASSQDSFGGTDTQYF. The CDR3 region has the DNA TGTGCCAGCAGCCAAGATAGTTTTGGTGGCACAGATACGCAGTATTTT.

This chain joins TRBV27 and TRBJ2-7; 8 nucleotides line up with TRBD1. CDR1 and CDR2 from the germline V gene are MNHEY and SMNVEV (reference sequence). The length of the CDR3 is 14 residues. V shed 6 bases, J shed 6 bases, and the junction held 10 bases outside the gene matches. The CDR3 spells CASRLQGGGGEQYF. CDR3 coding DNA: TGTGCCAGCAGATTACAGGGGGGTGGAGGCGAGCAGTACTTC.

The V gene is TRBV18, the J gene TRBJ2-5, with TRBD2 matching over 10 bases. The germline V gene encodes CDR1 KGHSH and CDR2 LQKENI. The V and J ends lost 2 bases and 1 base, in that order; junction bases with no gene match: 4. The CDR3 covers 16 residues. Here the CDR3 reads CASSPGLAGAQETQYF. Written as DNA, the CDR3 is TGTGCCAGCTCACCAGGCCTAGCGGGAGCCCAAGAGACCCAGTACTTC.

The chain couples TRBV28 to TRBJ2-5, with D possibly being TRBD2 (7 bases). The germline CDR1 and CDR2 sequences are MDHEN and SYDVKM. CDR3 length: 17 residues. V was clipped by 3 bases and J by 2 bases, with 19 bases between them. The CDR3 region is CASSFAWGGGGQETQYF. CDR3 coding DNA: TGTGCCAGCAGTTTCGCCTGGGGAGGGGGGGGTCAAGAGACCCAGTACTTC. The whole variable domain, filled in from reference TRBV28 and TRBJ2-5, reads DVKVTQSSRYLVKRTGEKVFLECVQDMDHENMFWYRQDPGLGLRLIYFSYDVKMKEKGDIPEGYSVSREKKERFSLILESASTNQTSMYLCASSFAWGGGGQETQYFGPGTRLLVL.

The chain links TRBV28 to TRBJ1-2; D is perhaps TRBD1 (6 bases). Germline V CDR1 and CDR2: MDHEN, SYDVKM. Deletions cut 6 bases from V and 6 bases from J, with 17 bases between. The CDR3 consists of 14 residues. The CDR3 nucleotides read TGTGCCAGCAGGAACCTACAGGGAAGAAATGGCTACACCTTC. Translating gives CASRNLQGRNGYTF.

This clone was counted once. This rearrangement joins TRBV28 to TRBJ1-2; D perhaps matches TRBD1 (6 bases). The CDR3 has 15 residues. The germline V and J ends were trimmed by 2 bases and 0 bases, with 10 bases remaining between them. CDR1 is MDHEN, CDR2 SYDVKM, per germline. In DNA, the CDR3 is TGTGCCAGCAGTTTAGCCGACAGGACTAACTATGGCTACACCTTC. Its protein is CASSLADRTNYGYTF.

The chain couples TRBV10-3 to TRBJ2-5, with 7 bases lining up with TRBD1. Germline values: CDR1 ENHRY, CDR2 SYGVKD. Trimming took 0 bases from V and 5 from J; bases not matched to a gene: 3. CDR3 length: 14 amino acids. The CDR3 region has the DNA TGTGCCATCAGTGAGTCGGCCAGGGGGGAGACCCAGTACTTC. Translated: CAISESARGETQYF.

There are many counts of this clone. The gene calls are TRBV2 and TRBJ1-1; 8 bases agree with TRBD1. With 4 bases clipped from V and 7 bases from J, the junction kept 5 bases outside the gene matches. Looked up from germline, CDR1 is SNHLY and CDR2 is FYNNEI. This CDR3 has 13 amino acids. Written as DNA, the CDR3 is TGTGCCAGCAGTGGTCAACAGGGGGGTGAAGCTTTCTTT. Protein product: CASSGQQGGEAFF.

V usage is TRBV2 and J usage is TRBJ2-2, with D possibly being TRBD1 (6 bases). The CDR3 covers 13 residues. Germline CDR1 and CDR2: SNHLY and FYNNEI. V lost 3 bases, J lost 9 bases, and 11 bases lay in between. CDR3 nucleotides: TGTGCCAGCAGTGACAGGGGACACCGGGAGCTGTTTTTT. It translates to CASSDRGHRELFF.